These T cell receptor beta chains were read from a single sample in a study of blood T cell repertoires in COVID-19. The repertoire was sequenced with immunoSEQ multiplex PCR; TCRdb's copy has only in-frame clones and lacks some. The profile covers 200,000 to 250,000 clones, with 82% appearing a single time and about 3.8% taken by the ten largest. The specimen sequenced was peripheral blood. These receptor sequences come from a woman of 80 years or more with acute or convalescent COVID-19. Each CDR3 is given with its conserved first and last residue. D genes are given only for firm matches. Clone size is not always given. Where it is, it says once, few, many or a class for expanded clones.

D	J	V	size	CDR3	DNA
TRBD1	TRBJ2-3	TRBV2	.	CASSRDRGQGDTQYF	TGTGCCAGCAGTCGGGACAGGGGGCAAGGAGATACGCAGTATTTT
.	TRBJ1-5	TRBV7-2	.	CASSFEVNQPQHF	TGTGCCAGCAGCTTTGAGGTTAATCAGCCCCAGCATTTT
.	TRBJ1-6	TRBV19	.	CASSIETRNSPLHF	TGTGCCAGTAGTATCGAGACACGTAATTCACCCCTCCACTTT
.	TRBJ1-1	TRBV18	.	CASSPGVPEVNTEAFF	TGTGCCAGCTCACCAGGAGTCCCGGAGGTGAACACTGAAGCTTTCTTT
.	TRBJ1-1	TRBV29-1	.	CSVVGGAGPLNTEAFF	TGCAGCGTCGTGGGGGGAGCCGGCCCCTTGAACACTGAAGCTTTCTTT
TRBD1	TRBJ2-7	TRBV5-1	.	CASSSGGQATYEQYF	TGCGCCAGCAGCTCTGGGGGACAGGCGACCTACGAGCAGTACTTC
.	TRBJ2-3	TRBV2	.	CASSLETDTQYF	TGTGCCAGCAGTCTAGAAACAGATACGCAGTATTTT
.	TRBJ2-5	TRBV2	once	CASNGLRGETQYF	TGTGCCAGCAATGGACTGAGAGGAGAGACCCAGTACTTC
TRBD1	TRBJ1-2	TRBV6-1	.	CASSEEGDRDPGYTF	TGTGCCAGCAGTGAAGAGGGGGACAGGGACCCTGGCTACACCTTC
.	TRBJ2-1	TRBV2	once	CASSDIPPGTYNEQFF	TGTGCCAGCAGTGACATCCCTCCGGGAACCTACAATGAGCAGTTCTTC
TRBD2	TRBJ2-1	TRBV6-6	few	CASRPGLAGGDEQFF	TGTGCCAGCAGACCCGGGCTAGCGGGGGGTGATGAGCAGTTCTTC
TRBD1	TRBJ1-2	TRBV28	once	CASSIGDRLYGYTF	TGTGCCAGCAGTATAGGGGACAGGTTGTATGGCTACACCTTC
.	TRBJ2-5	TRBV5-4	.	CASSLWAGETQYF	TGTGCCAGCAGTCTGTGGGCGGGGGAGACCCAGTACTTC
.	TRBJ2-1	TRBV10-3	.	CAISEGGTVNNEQFF	TGTGCCATCAGTGAGGGAGGGACAGTCAACAATGAGCAGTTCTTC
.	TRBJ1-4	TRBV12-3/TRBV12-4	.	CASSLGRWELFF	TGTGCCAGCAGTTTAGGGCGGTGGGAACTGTTTTTT
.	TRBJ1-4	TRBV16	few	CASSQTTATNEKLFF	TGTGCCAGCAGCCAAACGACAGCAACTAATGAAAAACTGTTTTTT
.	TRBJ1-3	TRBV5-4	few	CASSLQGNSGNTIYF	TGTGCCAGCAGCTTACAGGGAAACTCTGGAAACACCATATATTTT
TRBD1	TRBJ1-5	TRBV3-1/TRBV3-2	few	CASSFRGSNQPQHF	TGTGCCAGCAGCTTCAGGGGGAGCAATCAGCCCCAGCATTTT
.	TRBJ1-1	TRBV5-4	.	CASSLGGERYTEAFF	TGTGCCAGCAGCTTGGGCGGGGAAAGGTACACTGAAGCTTTCTTT
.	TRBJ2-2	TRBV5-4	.	CASSLEGRSELFF	TGTGCCAGCAGCTTAGAAGGCAGGTCCGAGCTGTTTTTT
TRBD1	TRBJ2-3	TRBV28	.	CASSNPGQGADTQYF	TGTGCCAGCAGTAACCCCGGACAGGGAGCGGATACGCAGTATTTT
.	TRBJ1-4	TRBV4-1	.	CASSQREATNEKLFF	TGCGCCAGCAGCCAGAGGGAGGCAACTAATGAAAAACTGTTTTTT
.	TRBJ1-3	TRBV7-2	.	CASSPGQGNTIYF	TGTGCCAGCAGCCCCGGACAGGGAAACACCATATATTTT
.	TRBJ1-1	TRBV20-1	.	CSASGVNTEAFF	TGCAGTGCTAGTGGAGTGAACACTGAAGCTTTCTTT
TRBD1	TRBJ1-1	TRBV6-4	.	CASVHRGRDTEAFF	TGTGCCAGCGTCCACAGGGGGAGGGACACTGAAGCTTTCTTT
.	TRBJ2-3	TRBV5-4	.	CASSLELATDTQYF	TGTGCCAGCAGCTTGGAGCTAGCTACAGATACGCAGTATTTT
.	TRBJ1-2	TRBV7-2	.	CASSLDSGQTNYGYTF	TGTGCCAGCAGCTTAGATTCCGGACAGACTAACTATGGCTACACCTTC
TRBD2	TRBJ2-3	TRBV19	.	CASRGLAGNTDTQYF	TGTGCCAGTAGAGGACTAGCGGGAAACACAGATACGCAGTATTTT
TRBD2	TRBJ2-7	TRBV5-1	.	CASSLGTSGGGSYEQYF	TGCGCCAGCAGTCTAGGGACTAGCGGGGGGGGCTCATACGAGCAGTACTTC
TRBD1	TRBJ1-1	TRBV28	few	CASSSGQDAEAFF	TGTGCCAGCAGTTCCGGACAGGACGCTGAAGCTTTCTTT
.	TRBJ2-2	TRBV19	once	CASSSASATRELFF	TGTGCCAGTAGTTCGGCCAGCGCCACAAGGGAGCTGTTTTTT
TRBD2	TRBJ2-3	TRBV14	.	CASSQDPPGLAAYSTDTQYF	TGTGCCAGCAGCCAAGACCCGCCGGGACTAGCGGCCTACTCCACAGATACGCAGTATTTT